A single sample is the source of the 24 T cell receptor beta chains below, sequenced in a study of blood T cell repertoires in COVID-19. The table came from immunoSEQ multiplex PCR; TCRdb's copy has only in-frame clones and leaves some out. Seen here are 95,000 to 110,000 clones, roughly 89% observed once, and the top ten hold roughly 18%. The sample comprised peripheral blood. These receptors were taken from a woman aged 80 or over in a cohort sampled during active COVID-19.

This rearrangement joins TRBV9 to TRBJ2-1, with 8 bases aligning to TRBD2. The CDR3 covers 15 residues. The V and J ends lost 0 bases and 4 bases, in that order; junction bases with no gene match: 3. Germline-derived CDR1 and CDR2 are SGDLS and YYNGEE. The CDR3 DNA is TGTGCCAGCAGCGTAGGCGGGGGGACGTACAATGAGCAGTTCTTC. This translates into CASSVGGGTYNEQFF. The full variable domain, in which reference TRBV9 and TRBJ2-1 provide the parts outside the CDR3, is DSGVTQTPKHLITATGQRVTLRCSPRSGDLSVYWYQQSLDQGLQFLIQYYNGEERAKGNILERFSAQQFPDLHSELNLSSLELGDSALYFCASSVGGGTYNEQFFGPGTRLTVL.

The chain combines TRBV5-6 with TRBJ2-1; D possibly corresponds to TRBD1 (6 bases). Germline V gene lookup returns CDR1 SGHDT and CDR2 YYEEEE. This CDR3 has 13 residues. Trimming left V 1 base short and J 10 bases short, with 12 bases between. The CDR3 is CASSLWSGTEQFF. The CDR3, as DNA: TGTGCCAGCAGCTTGTGGTCCGGGACAGAGCAGTTCTTC.

V gene TRBV2 combines with J gene TRBJ2-5; D is ambiguous. This CDR3 has 13 residues. Trimming took 6 bases from V and 1 from J, leaving 9 bases between them. Per the germline V gene, CDR1 is SNHLY and CDR2 is FYNNEI. DNA of the CDR3: TGTGCCAGCAGACTCTATATCCAAGAGACCCAGTACTTC. The encoded protein is CASRLYIQETQYF.

The chain combines TRBV27 with TRBJ2-3, with D possibly TRBD1 on 7 matching bases. Trimming shortened V by 4 bases and J by 11 bases, and 13 bases separated the two germline ends. Germline V lookup: CDR1 MNHEY, CDR2 SMNVEV (reference sequence). The CDR3 totals 12 residues. CDR3 sequence: CASSSRGTGQYF. In DNA, the CDR3 is TGTGCCAGCAGTTCCAGGGGGACTGGGCAGTATTTT.

The rearrangement joins TRBV6-4 to TRBJ2-2; TRBD1 might be the D (6 bases). Trimming took 3 bases from V and 7 from J, leaving 9 bases between them. From germline, CDR1 is MRHNA and CDR2 SNTAGT. The CDR3 sequence is 13 residues long. CDR3 loop: CASSEQGDGELFF. The CDR3 DNA reads TGTGCCAGCAGTGAACAGGGCGACGGGGAGCTGTTTTTT.

This chain uses TRBV6-1 with TRBJ2-5, with D maybe TRBD2 (5 bases). The CDR3 consists of 14 residues. V dropped 5 bases and J dropped 2 bases, with 12 bases sitting between them. Germline V gives CDR1 MNHNS, CDR2 SASEGT. The CDR3 region is CASSYSGKQETQYF. The CDR3 nucleotides read TGTGCCAGCAGTTATTCGGGAAAGCAAGAGACCCAGTACTTC.

This chain joins TRBV9 and TRBJ1-5; D remains ambiguous. V lost 0 bases to trimming and J lost 3 bases, with 13 bases between them. The CDR3 is 16 amino acids. Germline CDR1 and CDR2: SGDLS and YYNGEE. The CDR3 reads CASSVGGSGDNQPQHF. The DNA of the CDR3 is TGTGCCAGCAGCGTAGGAGGGAGCGGCGACAATCAGCCCCAGCATTTT.

V and J are TRBV4-1 and TRBJ2-6; TRBD1 matches at 10 bases. This CDR3 has 18 residues. The J segment lost 0 bases and the V segment lost 1 base, leaving 3 bases of the junction unmatched. Germline CDR1 and CDR2: MGHRA and YSYEKL. The CDR3 here is CASSQGQGASSGANVLTF. The CDR3 nucleotides read TGCGCCAGCAGCCAAGGACAGGGGGCTAGCTCTGGGGCCAACGTCCTGACTTTC.

The chain links TRBV19 to TRBJ2-7; TRBD2 might be the D (6 bases). V lost 6 bases to trimming and J lost 4 bases, with 10 bases between them. CDR1 and CDR2 from the germline V gene are LNHDA and SQIVND (reference sequence). CDR3 length: 12 residues. The CDR3 DNA sequence: TGTGCCAGTAGCTCGGGGGAGTACGAGCAGTACTTC. Protein sequence: CASSSGEYEQYF.

Turning to this clone: At one end, the junction sequence differs from germline, possibly due to a read error. The V gene is TRBV28, the J gene TRBJ1-4; tentative D call: TRBD1 (6 bases). The CDR3 covers 12 residues. CDR1 is MDHEN and CDR2 is SYDVKM in the germline V gene. The CDR3, as DNA: TGTGCTAGCACAGGGAAAAAAGAAAAACTGTTTTTT. As protein: CASTGKKEKLFF.

The rearrangement links TRBV11-3 to TRBJ2-1; 10 nucleotides match TRBD1. This CDR3 comprises 17 residues. V trimming: 4 bases; J trimming: 1 base; junction bases outside the gene matches: 7. Germline CDR1 reads SGHNT; CDR2 reads YENEEA. CDR3 residues: CASSSGTGVNSYNEQFF. The CDR3 region has the DNA TGTGCCAGCAGCTCGGGGACAGGGGTGAATTCCTACAATGAGCAGTTCTTC.

V and J are TRBV10-3 and TRBJ2-4, with 9 positions matching TRBD1. The germline V gene encodes CDR1 ENHRY and CDR2 SYGVKD. V was pared by 4 bases and J by 3 bases, with 10 bases of the junction left unmatched. The CDR3 sequence is 17 residues long. The CDR3 sequence is CAISGQAGTGNKNIQYF. The CDR3, as DNA: TGTGCCATCAGTGGTCAAGCCGGGACAGGGAACAAAAACATTCAGTACTTC.

This clone was recorded only once. V is TRBV10-3 and J is TRBJ2-1; TRBD2 agrees at 15 bases. The CDR3 has 15 residues. The germline V gene encodes CDR1 ENHRY and CDR2 SYGVKD. The V and J ends lost 6 bases and 10 bases, in that order; junction bases with no gene match: 7. CDR3 DNA sequence: TGTGCCATCAGCCGGACTAGCGGGGGGGTATACGAGCAGTTCTTC. It codes for CAISRTSGGVYEQFF.

The chain is built from TRBV4-2 and TRBJ2-7; 10 nucleotides align to TRBD1. The CDR3 spans 15 residues. Germline V CDR1 and CDR2: LGHNA, YNFKEQ. The V segment lost 3 bases and the J segment 3 bases; nucleotides outside the gene matches: 5. The CDR3: CASSQGGTGVYEQYF. The DNA of the CDR3 is TGTGCCAGCAGCCAGGGGGGGACAGGGGTCTACGAGCAGTACTTC.

The chain uses TRBV6-1 and TRBJ1-2; D is perhaps TRBD1 (5 bases). Trimming shortened V by 3 bases and J by 4 bases, and 9 bases separated the two germline ends. This CDR3 is 13 amino acids long. Germline V gene sequence: CDR1 MNHNS, CDR2 SASEGT. In DNA form, the CDR3 reads TGTGCCAGCAGTGACGCAGGGTCCTATGGCTACACCTTC. This gives the protein CASSDAGSYGYTF.

For the CDR3, the DNA is TGTGCCAGCAGCCGCCAGACAGGGCACTCTGGAAACACCATATATTTT. Translated: CASSRQTGHSGNTIYF. V is TRBV14 and J is TRBJ1-3, with TRBD1 matching 7 bases. CDR1 SGHDN and CDR2 FVKESK come from the germline V gene. This CDR3 spans 16 amino acids. The V gene end was trimmed by 4 bases and the J gene end by 0 bases; junction bases not matched to a gene: 6.

This chain uses TRBV6-4 with TRBJ2-5; 7 positions match TRBD1. In germline, CDR1 is MRHNA, CDR2 SNTAGT. The CDR3 contains 13 residues. J was trimmed by 4 bases and V by 8 bases; bases with no gene match: 7. The CDR3 bases are TGTGCCAGCTCACCCAACAGGGGAGAGACCCAGTACTTC. Protein: CASSPNRGETQYF.

The genes are TRBV9 and TRBJ2-5; D is undetermined. The CDR3 runs 15 residues. In germline, CDR1 is SGDLS, CDR2 YYNGEE. Trimming cost V 3 bases and J 2 bases, with 14 bases left between them. The CDR3 DNA is TGTGCCAGCAGCGGAGCCGTGGGCGTACAAGAGACCCAGTACTTC. Translated, it gives CASSGAVGVQETQYF.

The genes are TRBV7-9 and TRBJ2-1; D possibly corresponds to TRBD1 (7 bases). Germline values: CDR1 SEHNR, CDR2 FQNEAQ (reference sequence). The CDR3 length is 14 residues. Trimming took off 3 bases at V and 7 bases at J, with 13 bases between the two ends. CDR3 DNA: TGTGCCAGCAGCTTTGGAGGGGGCTCAAATGAGCAGTTCTTC. It codes for CASSFGGGSNEQFF.

V usage is TRBV19 and J usage is TRBJ1-2; no definite D call. V lost 1 base and J 8 bases, leaving 11 bases between the germline ends. CDR1 and CDR2 (germline): LNHDA, SQIVND (reference sequence). The CDR3 sequence is 13 residues long. CDR3 sequence reads: CASSIGSAGGYTF. CDR3 bases: TGTGCCAGTAGTATAGGTTCCGCGGGAGGCTACACCTTC.

This chain joins TRBV5-1 and TRBJ2-1; D remains ambiguous. CDR1 is SGHRS, CDR2 YFSETQ, per germline. V lost 1 base and J 3 bases, leaving 11 bases between the germline ends. CDR3 length: 15 residues. The CDR3 is CASSLIPQLYNEQFF. CDR3 coding DNA: TGCGCCAGCAGCTTGATCCCTCAACTCTACAATGAGCAGTTCTTC.

This chain uses TRBV12-1 with TRBJ2-7; the table's D call of TRBD2 was not tested on the DNA. TRBV12-1 counts as a pseudogene. The CDR3 has 16 amino acids. In DNA, the CDR3 is TGTGCCAGCAGGATTGGGCCAGAGCGGGGGGCCTACGAGCAGTACTTC. It specifies CASRIGPERGAYEQYF.

The chain couples TRBV7-9 to TRBJ2-6; possibly TRBD1 for D (6 bases). V lost 5 bases and J 2 bases, leaving 10 bases between the germline ends. CDR3 length: 15 amino acids. CDR1 and CDR2 from the germline V gene are SEHNR and FQNEAQ (reference sequence). For the CDR3, the DNA is TGTGCCAGCAGCAACAGGGCCACTGGGGCCAACGTCCTGACTTTC. Translation: CASSNRATGANVLTF.

The chain's CDR3 is CASSQPTGTSGGEQFF. DNA for the CDR3: TGCGCCAGCAGCCAACCTACCGGGACTAGCGGTGGTGAGCAGTTCTTC. The chain couples TRBV4-1 to TRBJ2-1, with 11 bases matching TRBD2. There are 16 residues in the CDR3. Looked up from germline, CDR1 is MGHRA and CDR2 is YSYEKL. J gave up 9 bases and V 2 bases, and 9 bases lay outside the gene matches.